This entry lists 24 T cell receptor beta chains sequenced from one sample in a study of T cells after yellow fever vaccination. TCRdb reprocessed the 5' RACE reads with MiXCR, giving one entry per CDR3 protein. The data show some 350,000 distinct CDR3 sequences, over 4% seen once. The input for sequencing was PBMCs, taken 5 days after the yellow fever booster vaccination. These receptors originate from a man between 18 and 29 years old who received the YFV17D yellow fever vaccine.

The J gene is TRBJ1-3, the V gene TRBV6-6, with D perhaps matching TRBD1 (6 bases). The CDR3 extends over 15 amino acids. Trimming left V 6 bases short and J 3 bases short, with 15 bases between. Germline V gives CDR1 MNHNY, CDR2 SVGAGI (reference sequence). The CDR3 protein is CASRPTGSNGNTIYF. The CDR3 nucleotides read TGTGCCAGCAGGCCCACAGGGTCGAATGGAAACACCATATATTTT.

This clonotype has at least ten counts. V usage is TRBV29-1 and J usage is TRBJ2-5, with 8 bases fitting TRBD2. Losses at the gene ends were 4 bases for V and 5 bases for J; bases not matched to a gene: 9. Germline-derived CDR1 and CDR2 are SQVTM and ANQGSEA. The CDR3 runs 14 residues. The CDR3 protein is CSVVPAGDEETQYF. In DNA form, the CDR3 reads TGCAGCGTTGTCCCAGCGGGGGATGAGGAGACCCAGTACTTC.

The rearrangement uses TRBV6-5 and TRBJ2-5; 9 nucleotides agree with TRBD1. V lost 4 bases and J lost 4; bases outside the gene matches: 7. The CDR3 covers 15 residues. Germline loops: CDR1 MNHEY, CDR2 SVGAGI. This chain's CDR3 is CASSSGQGWGETQYF. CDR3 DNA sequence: TGTGCCAGCAGTTCGGGACAGGGATGGGGAGAGACCCAGTACTTC.

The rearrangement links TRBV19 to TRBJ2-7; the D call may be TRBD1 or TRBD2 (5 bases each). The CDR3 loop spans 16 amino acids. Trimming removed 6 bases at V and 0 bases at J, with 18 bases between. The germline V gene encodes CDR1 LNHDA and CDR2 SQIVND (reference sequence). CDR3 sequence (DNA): TGTGCCAGTAGCACTTGGCTGCCAGGGAGCTCCTACGAGCAGTACTTC. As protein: CASSTWLPGSSYEQYF.

The CDR3 DNA sequence: TGTGCCATCAGTGATGACGCAGGGGAGCAGTACGTC. Translating gives CAISDDAGEQYV. The V and J genes are TRBV10-3 and TRBJ2-7, with D tentatively TRBD1 (5 bases). This CDR3 contains 12 residues. The germline V gene encodes CDR1 ENHRY and CDR2 SYGVKD. Trimming stripped 3 bases from V and 7 bases from J, with 10 bases between.

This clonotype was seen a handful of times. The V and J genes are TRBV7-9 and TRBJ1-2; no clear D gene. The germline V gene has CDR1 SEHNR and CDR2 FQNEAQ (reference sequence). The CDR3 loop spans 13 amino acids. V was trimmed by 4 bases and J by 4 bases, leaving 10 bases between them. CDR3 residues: CASSWVSTYGYTF. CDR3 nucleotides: TGTGCCAGCAGCTGGGTCTCGACCTATGGCTACACCTTC.

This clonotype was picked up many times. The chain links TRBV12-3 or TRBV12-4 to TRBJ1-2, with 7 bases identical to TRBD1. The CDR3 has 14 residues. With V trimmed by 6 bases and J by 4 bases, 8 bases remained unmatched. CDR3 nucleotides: TGTGCCAGCAGAACGACAGGGTTTGGCTATGGCTACACCTTC. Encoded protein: CASRTTGFGYGYTF.

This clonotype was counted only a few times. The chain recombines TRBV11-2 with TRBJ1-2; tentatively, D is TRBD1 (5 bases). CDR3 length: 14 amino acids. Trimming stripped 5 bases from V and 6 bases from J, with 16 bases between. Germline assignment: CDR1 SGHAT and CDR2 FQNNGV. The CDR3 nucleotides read TGTGCCAGCAGCCCCCTCGGTTCGGGGCATGGCTACACCTTC. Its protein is CASSPLGSGHGYTF.

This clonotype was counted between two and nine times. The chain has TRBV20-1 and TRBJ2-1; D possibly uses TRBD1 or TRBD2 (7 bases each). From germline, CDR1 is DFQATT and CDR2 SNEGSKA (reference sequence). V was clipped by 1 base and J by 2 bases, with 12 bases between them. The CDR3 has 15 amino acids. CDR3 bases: TGCAGTGCTAGAGTTCAGGGGGGGACCTACAATGAGCAGTTCTTC. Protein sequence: CSARVQGGTYNEQFF.

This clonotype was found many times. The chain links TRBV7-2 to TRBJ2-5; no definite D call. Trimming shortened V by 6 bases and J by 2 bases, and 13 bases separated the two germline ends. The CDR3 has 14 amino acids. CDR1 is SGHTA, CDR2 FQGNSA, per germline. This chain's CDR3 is CASRRPGLQETQYF. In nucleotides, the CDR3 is TGTGCCAGCAGACGCCCCGGCCTGCAAGAGACCCAGTACTTC.

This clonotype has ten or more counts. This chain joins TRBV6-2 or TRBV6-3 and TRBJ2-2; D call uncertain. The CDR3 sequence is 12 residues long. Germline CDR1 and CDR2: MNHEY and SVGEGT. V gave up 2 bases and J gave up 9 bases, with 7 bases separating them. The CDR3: CASSYVGRELFF. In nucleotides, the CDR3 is TGTGCCAGCAGTTACGTTGGGAGGGAGCTGTTTTTT.

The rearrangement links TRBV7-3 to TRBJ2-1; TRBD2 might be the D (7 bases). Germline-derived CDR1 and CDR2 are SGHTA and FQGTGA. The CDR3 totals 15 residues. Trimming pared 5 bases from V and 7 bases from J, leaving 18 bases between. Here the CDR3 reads CASSRGGGLRNEQFF. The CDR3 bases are TGTGCCAGCAGCCGAGGGGGGGGGCTGAGAAATGAGCAGTTCTTC.

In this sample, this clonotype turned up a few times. The DNA for the CDR3 is TGTGCCAGCAGCCGAACTAGCGGGGGGGCCTACGAGCAGTACTTC. This codes for CASSRTSGGAYEQYF. This chain uses TRBV7-2 with TRBJ2-7; 13 bases align to TRBD2. CDR3 length equals 15 residues. After removal of 5 bases from V and 2 bases from J, the junction contained 3 bases not matched to a gene. Germline-derived CDR1 and CDR2 are SGHTA and FQGNSA.

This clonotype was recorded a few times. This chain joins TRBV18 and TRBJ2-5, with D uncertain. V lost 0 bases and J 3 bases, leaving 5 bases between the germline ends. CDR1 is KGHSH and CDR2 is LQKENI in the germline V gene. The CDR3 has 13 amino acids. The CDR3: CASSPPWKETQYF. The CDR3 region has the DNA TGTGCCAGCTCACCACCGTGGAAAGAGACCCAGTACTTC. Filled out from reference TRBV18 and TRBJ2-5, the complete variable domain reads NAGVMQNPRHLVRRRGQEARLRCSPMKGHSHVYWYRQLPEEGLKFMVYLQKENIIDESGMPKERFSAEFPKEGPSILRIQQVVRGDSAAYFCASSPPWKETQYFGPGTRLLVL.

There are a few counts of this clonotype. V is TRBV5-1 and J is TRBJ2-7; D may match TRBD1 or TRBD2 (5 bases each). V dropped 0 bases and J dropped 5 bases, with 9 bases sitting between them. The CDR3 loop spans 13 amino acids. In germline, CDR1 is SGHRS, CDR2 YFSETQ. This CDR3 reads CASSLGGANEQYV. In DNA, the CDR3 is TGCGCCAGCAGCTTGGGAGGGGCCAACGAGCAGTACGTC.

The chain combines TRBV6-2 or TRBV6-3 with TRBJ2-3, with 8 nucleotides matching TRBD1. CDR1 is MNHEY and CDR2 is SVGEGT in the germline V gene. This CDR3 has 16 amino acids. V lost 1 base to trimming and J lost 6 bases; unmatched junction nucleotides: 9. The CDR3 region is CASSYFAGGDSDTQYF. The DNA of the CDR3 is TGTGCCAGCAGTTACTTCGCAGGGGGCGATTCGGATACGCAGTATTTT.

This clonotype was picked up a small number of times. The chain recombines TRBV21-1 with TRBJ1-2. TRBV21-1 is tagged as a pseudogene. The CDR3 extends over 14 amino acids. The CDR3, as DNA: TGTGCCAGCAGCACCTCCCTCCGGGGCTATGGCTACACCTTC. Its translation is CASSTSLRGYGYTF.

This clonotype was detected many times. The CDR3 DNA sequence: TGTGCCAGCAGCCAAGTTTCATCCGGGGAGCTGTTTTTT. Its translation is CASSQVSSGELFF. The rearrangement uses TRBV3-1 and TRBJ2-2, with D hard to call. Germline V gives CDR1 LGHDT, CDR2 YNNKEL (reference sequence). V lost 1 base and J 6 bases, leaving 6 bases between the germline ends. CDR3 length: 13 residues. The full variable domain, with the rest looked up from reference TRBV3-1 and TRBJ2-2, is DTAVSQTPKYLVTQMGNDKSIKCEQNLGHDTMYWYKQDSKKFLKIMFSYNNKELIINETVPNRFSPKSPDKAHLNLHINSLELGDSAVYFCASSQVSSGELFFGEGSRLTVL.

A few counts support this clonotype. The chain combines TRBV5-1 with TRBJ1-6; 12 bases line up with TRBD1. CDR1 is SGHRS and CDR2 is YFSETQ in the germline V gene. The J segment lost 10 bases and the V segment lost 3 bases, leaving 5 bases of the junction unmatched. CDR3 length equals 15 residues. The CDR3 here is CASSSRDRGLSPLHF. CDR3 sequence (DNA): TGCGCCAGCAGCTCCCGGGACAGGGGGCTCTCACCCCTCCACTTT.

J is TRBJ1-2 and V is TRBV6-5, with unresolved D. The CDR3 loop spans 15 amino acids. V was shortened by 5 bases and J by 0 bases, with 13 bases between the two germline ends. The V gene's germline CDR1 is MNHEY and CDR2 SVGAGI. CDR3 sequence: CASSPRPGTNYGYTF. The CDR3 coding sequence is TGTGCCAGCAGTCCGCGCCCGGGTACTAACTATGGCTACACCTTC.

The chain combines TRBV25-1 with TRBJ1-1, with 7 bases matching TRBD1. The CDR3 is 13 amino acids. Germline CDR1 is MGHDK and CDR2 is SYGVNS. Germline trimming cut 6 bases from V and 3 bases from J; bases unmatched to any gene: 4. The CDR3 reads CASRGQLDTEAFF. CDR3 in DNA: TGTGCCAGCAGGGGACAGCTGGACACTGAAGCTTTCTTT.

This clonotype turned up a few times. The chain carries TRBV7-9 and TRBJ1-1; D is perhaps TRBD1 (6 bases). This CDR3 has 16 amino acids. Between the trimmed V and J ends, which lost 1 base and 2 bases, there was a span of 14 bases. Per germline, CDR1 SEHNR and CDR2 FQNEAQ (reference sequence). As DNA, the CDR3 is TGTGCCAGCAGCTTAGTGTTTACAGGGTTAAACACTGAAGCTTTCTTT. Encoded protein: CASSLVFTGLNTEAFF.

The CDR3 DNA follows: TGTGCCAGTAGTGATAAGACAGCTAGCACAGATACGCAGTATTTT. This gives the protein CASSDKTASTDTQYF. The chain combines TRBV19 with TRBJ2-3, with D maybe TRBD1 (5 bases). CDR1 and CDR2 from the germline V gene are LNHDA and SQIVND (reference sequence). The CDR3 is 15 amino acids. V lost 5 bases to trimming and J lost 0 bases, with 12 bases between them.

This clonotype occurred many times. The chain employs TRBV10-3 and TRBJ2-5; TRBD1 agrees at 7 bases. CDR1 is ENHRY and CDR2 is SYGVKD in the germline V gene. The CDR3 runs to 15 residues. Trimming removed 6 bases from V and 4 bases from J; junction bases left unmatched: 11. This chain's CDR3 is CAIRGRGGDGETQYF. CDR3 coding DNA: TGTGCCATCAGGGGGCGAGGGGGCGATGGAGAGACCCAGTACTTC.